The TCR beta chain described here comes from a study of blood T cells in healthy people across ages. Remarks on this clonotype: Its antigen is undetermined.

Sample-barcoded 5' priming and a J-beta primer mix drove a second PCR of roughly 6 to 12 cycles. Every molecule of cDNA carried a tag from a template-switch adaptor with 12 random nucleotides. MiXCR, run by TCRdb on the 5' RACE reads, gives a single entry per CDR3 protein. The sample holds about 400,000 distinct CDR3 sequences, over 45% seen once. Study-wide findings and caveats: Naive CD4+ cells and diversity were both higher in long-lived donors than in aged donors. From one million sequenced T cells, diversity estimates were lower bounds.

Germline loops: CDR1 DFQATT, CDR2 SNEGSKA (reference sequence). The CDR3 totals 14 residues. Trimming removed 4 bases from V and 0 bases from J, with 11 bases in between. At least 6 micrograms of total RNA were extracted per sample. The source of this sequence is a man aged 55 to 69 in good health. The material sequenced was blood. This chain connects TRBV20-1 to TRBJ2-3, with a possible D match to TRBD2 (5 bases). This chain's CDR3 is CSAILVPSTDTQYF. Written as DNA, the CDR3 is TGCAGTGCTATACTAGTTCCTAGCACAGATACGCAGTATTTT.